This T cell receptor (beta chain) was documented in a study of a mutant IDH1 vaccine in newly diagnosed glioma. Study overall: A roughly 60% male, approximately 40% female split and a mean age of about 40 years characterized treated patients. Earlier care involved radiotherapy, temozolomide, or both, and the majority received both.

Time point here: baseline, week 1 (first vaccination visit). As to treatment: pre-vaccination baseline after standard-of-care therapy. Astrocytomas that were new, WHO grade 3 or 4, IDH1-mutant and ATRX-lost were present in the donors. TCRdb keeps only in-frame clones here, not all; method: immunoSEQ multiplex PCR. The sample shows approximately 35,000 clones, 75% to 90% of them seen only once. The CDR3 has 17 residues. Unmatched junction bases numbered 12, after V lost 4 bases and J lost 4 bases. CDR1 SQVTM and CDR2 ANQGSEA come from the germline V gene. This clonotype originated in a middle-aged woman with glioma. This chain joins TRBV29-1 and TRBJ2-2; TRBD2 matches 10 bases. The specimen was PBMCs, collected from a glioma patient treated with radiotherapy, temozolomide or both. The CDR3 protein is CSVAGGSGGAPTGELFF. The CDR3 DNA reads TGCAGCGTTGCGGGCGGGAGCGGGGGGGCCCCCACCGGGGAGCTGTTTTTT.